This T cell receptor beta chain was obtained from a study of early T cells in non-severe SARS-CoV-2 infection. Study in general: Chains from this unsorted whole-blood bulk RNA could not be paired. Study-level findings and limits: VDJdb-based annotation leaned toward anti-spike CD8 responses and missed private and CD4 specificities.

Individually, cDNA molecules had unique molecular identifiers attached to them. TCRdb recomputed calls from the 5' RACE reads with MiXCR, one row per CDR3 protein. This sample has just over 70,000 distinct CDR3 sequences, with around 12% found just once. The CDR3 has 13 amino acids. Germline assignment: CDR1 SEHNR and CDR2 FQNEAQ (reference sequence). Remarks on this clonotype: Antigen unknown. An end of the junction differs from the germline gene, which may be a read error.

The sequence derives from an adult who was a healthcare worker with PCR-confirmed SARS-CoV-2 infection or an uninfected control (not recorded which). Sequencing was performed on whole blood. The genes are TRBV7-9 and TRBJ2-7; D gene ambiguous. The CDR3 loop is CACSFLQVSEQYF. DNA for the CDR3: TGTGCCTGCAGCTTCCTGCAGGTGAGCGAGCAGTACTTC. Full variable domain (outside the CDR3, taken from reference TRBV7-9 and TRBJ2-7): DTGVSQNPRHKITKRGQNVTFRCDPISEHNRLYWYRQTLGQGPEFLTYFQNEAQLEKSRLLSDRFSAERPKGSFSTLEIQRTEQGDSAMYLCACSFLQVSEQYFGPGTRLTVT.